This T cell receptor beta chain was sequenced during a study of CD8 T cells in ankylosing spondylitis. General study points: Before this, some motif variants had been reported in reactive arthritis synovial fluid and blood. Characteristic, it appeared, of ankylosing spondylitis blood was a TCR beta motif of seven or eight highly homologous variants. Disease-linked clones displayed a CD8+ phenotype and appeared relatively rarely in peripheral blood.

On this clonotype itself: The antigen is undetermined.

Libraries of TCR beta came from quantitative 5'-RACE with molecular barcodes. TCRdb re-analysed the 5' RACE reads in MiXCR, keeping a single row per CDR3 protein. There are about 450,000 distinct CDR3 sequences in the sample; more than 25% occur only once, and about 1% lies in the top ten. Germline CDR1 SGHRS, CDR2 YFSETQ. The CDR3 has 15 residues. The V gene lost 0 bases and the J gene lost 4 bases, with 10 bases spanning the gap. The sequence came from a male donor with ankylosing spondylitis. The chain is built from TRBV5-1 and TRBJ1-4; D unresolved. The sequencing sample was made of blood, either unsorted or a sorted T cell fraction (not recorded which). The chain's CDR3 is CASSLDAGSNEKLFF. The CDR3 region has the DNA TGCGCCAGCAGCTTGGACGCAGGCAGTAATGAAAAACTGTTTTTT.